These T cell receptor beta chains were read from a single sample in a study of cytomegalovirus exposure and HLA in healthy donors. Produced via immunoSEQ multiplex PCR; TCRdb's table is partial and in-frame only. The sample carries about 150,000 clones, about nine tenths recorded once. Sequenced sample: PBMCs. The receptor set was obtained from a woman in her thirties in good health and CMV-seropositive. CDR3s include the opening cysteine and the closing phenylalanine or tryptophan. D genes are given only for firm matches. Clone size, where shown, is once, few, many, or a class for clones that have expanded.

>TRBJ2-7|TRBV5-1|.|.
CASSFAGTYEQYF
TGCGCCAGCAGCTTCGCAGGGACCTACGAGCAGTACTTC
>TRBJ2-5|TRBV9|.|TRBD2
CASSVTGGPETQYF
TGTGCCAGCAGCGTGACGGGAGGGCCAGAGACCCAGTACTTC
>TRBJ1-1|TRBV6-5|.|TRBD1
CASSYGDRGATEAFF
TGTGCCAGCAGTTACGGGGACAGGGGCGCGACTGAAGCTTTCTTT
>TRBJ1-6|TRBV7-2|once|TRBD1
CASSSPTGFPPLHF
TGTGCCAGCAGCTCTCCGACAGGGTTTCCACCCCTCCACTTT
>TRBJ1-2|TRBV7-9|.|.
CASSLDRIRGYTF
TGTGCCAGCAGCTTAGACAGGATACGCGGCTACACCTTC
>TRBJ2-7|TRBV6-5|.|.
CASSFTGNLISYEQYF
TGTGCCAGCAGTTTCACCGGGAACTTGATTTCCTACGAGCAGTACTTC
>TRBJ2-7|TRBV2|.|.
CASSPQGDEQYF
TGTGCCAGCAGCCCCCAAGGAGACGAGCAGTACTTC
>TRBJ1-5|TRBV7-2|.|.
CASSPPGYPGPQHF
TGTGCCAGCAGCCCCCCAGGGTACCCTGGGCCCCAGCATTTT
>TRBJ1-2|TRBV4-1|few|.
CASSPPEGGGYTF
TGCGCCAGCAGCCCACCGGAGGGTGGTGGCTACACCTTC
>TRBJ2-3|TRBV11-2|.|.
CASSLVQGLRADTQYF
TGTGCCAGCAGCTTAGTGCAGGGCCTGCGCGCAGATACGCAGTATTTT
>TRBJ2-5|TRBV7-2|.|TRBD1
CASSPAAGGAVETQYF
TGTGCCAGCAGCCCCGCTGCAGGGGGCGCGGTGGAGACCCAGTACTTC
>TRBJ2-2|TRBV7-6|.|.
CASSLGGVGTGELFF
TGTGCCAGCAGCTTAGGGGGGGTCGGCACCGGGGAGCTGTTTTTT
>TRBJ2-6|TRBV5-1|.|.
CASSLDLFSGANVLTF
TGCGCCAGCAGCTTAGACTTGTTCTCTGGGGCCAACGTCCTGACTTTC
>TRBJ1-2|TRBV5-1|.|.
CASSLTSDRLVYGYTF
TGCGCCAGCAGCTTAACCTCGGACAGATTAGTCTATGGCTACACCTTC
>TRBJ1-2|TRBV18|.|.
CASSPTGEDYGYTF
TGTGCCAGCTCACCAACGGGGGAGGACTATGGCTACACCTTC
>TRBJ2-1|TRBV4-1|.|.
CASSRWGVLGDEQFF
TGCGCCAGCAGCCGTTGGGGGGTACTGGGAGATGAGCAGTTCTTC
>TRBJ2-7|TRBV5-1|.|.
CASSLQTASYEQYF
TGCGCCAGCAGCTTGCAGACAGCCTCCTACGAGCAGTACTTC
>TRBJ2-7|TRBV7-4|once|.
CASSLVAQSSYEQYF
TGTGCCAGCAGCTTAGTGGCACAAAGCTCCTACGAGCAGTACTTC
>TRBJ2-1|TRBV9|.|TRBD2
CASSVNKGTSGVIHTYEQFF
TGTGCCAGCAGCGTTAATAAGGGGACTAGCGGGGTGATCCACACCTATGAGCAGTTCTTC
>TRBJ2-3|TRBV28|.|TRBD1
CASTDAGQGDTDTQYF
TGTGCCAGCACTGACGCCGGACAGGGGGACACAGATACGCAGTATTTT
>TRBJ2-3|TRBV6-1|.|TRBD2
CASSPGLAGKQYF
TGTGCCAGCAGTCCGGGACTAGCGGGGAAGCAGTATTTT
>TRBJ2-7|TRBV11-2|.|.
CASGAVRNPYEQYF
TGTGCCAGCGGAGCTGTGCGTAATCCCTACGAGCAGTACTTC
>TRBJ1-1|TRBV7-9|.|.
CASSLGGDGSTKAFF
TGTGCCAGCAGCTTAGGGGGGGACGGATCTACCAAAGCTTTCTTT
>TRBJ2-2|TRBV9|.|TRBD2
CASGFHEAGVNTGELFF
TGTGCCAGCGGCTTTCACGAGGCGGGAGTTAACACCGGGGAGCTGTTTTTT
>TRBJ2-3|TRBV5-4|.|.
CASSREHNTQYF
TGTGCCAGCAGCCGTGAGCATAATACGCAGTATTTT
>TRBJ2-5|TRBV4-2|.|TRBD2
CASSPGTSATQETQYF
TGTGCCAGCAGCCCAGGGACTAGCGCCACTCAAGAGACCCAGTACTTC
>TRBJ2-5|TRBV9|.|TRBD2
CASSVGSIGGSQETQYF
TGTGCCAGCAGCGTAGGGTCCATCGGGGGGTCGCAAGAGACCCAGTACTTC
>TRBJ2-5|TRBV15|once|.
CATSRALVGIAQETQYF
TGTGCCACCAGCAGAGCCCTCGTTGGGATAGCGCAGGAGACCCAGTACTTC
>TRBJ1-5|TRBV5-6|.|TRBD1
CASSFFRTGPKPQHF
TGTGCCAGCAGCTTCTTTCGGACAGGACCAAAGCCCCAGCATTTT
>TRBJ2-6|TRBV5-6|.|TRBD1
CASTLGIKGQGATF
TGTGCCAGCACTCTGGGGATCAAGGGACAGGGGGCGACTTTC
>TRBJ2-3|TRBV9|.|.
CASSTDWTTDTQYF
TGTGCCAGCAGTACGGACTGGACCACAGATACGCAGTATTTT
>TRBJ2-5|TRBV11-2|.|TRBD2
CASSETPGGELETQYF
TGTGCCAGCAGCGAAACCCCGGGGGGGGAGCTGGAGACCCAGTACTTC
>TRBJ2-5|TRBV7-7|few|.
CASSPGLLQETQYF
TGTGCTAGCAGCCCGGGACTCCTACAAGAGACCCAGTACTTC
>TRBJ2-7|TRBV7-2|.|.
CASSLAGGGFYEQYF
TGTGCCAGCAGCTTAGCAGGAGGAGGCTTCTACGAGCAGTACTTC
>TRBJ2-6|TRBV15|.|TRBD1
CATSSRRGSGANVLTF
TGTGCCACCAGCAGCCGCAGGGGGTCTGGGGCCAACGTCCTGACTTTC
>TRBJ2-1|TRBV25-1|.|.
CASSLRGSYYNEQFF
TGTGCCAGCAGTTTAAGGGGCAGTTACTACAATGAGCAGTTCTTC
>TRBJ2-7|TRBV11-2|.|.
CASSPWGGDTYEQYF
TGTGCCAGCAGCCCCTGGGGCGGAGATACCTACGAGCAGTACTTC
>TRBJ2-3|TRBV5-8|.|TRBD2
CASSLGLADITDTQYF
TGTGCCAGCAGCCTGGGACTAGCGGATATCACAGATACGCAGTATTTT
>TRBJ2-2|TRBV7-2|.|.
CASSSDTGELFF
TGTGCCAGCAGCTCCGACACCGGGGAGCTGTTTTTT
>TRBJ2-7|TRBV7-2|few|TRBD1
CASSSRQGTHEQYF
TGTGCCAGCAGCTCCCGACAGGGCACCCACGAGCAGTACTTC
>TRBJ1-5|TRBV7-8|once|.
CASSFPGQPQHF
TGTGCCAGCAGCTTCCCAGGTCAGCCCCAGCATTTT
>TRBJ1-1|TRBV29-1|many|TRBD1
CSGGTGGSNTEAFF
TGCAGCGGCGGGACAGGGGGTTCGAACACTGAAGCTTTCTTT
>TRBJ2-2|TRBV5-1|.|TRBD1
CASSRGQLTGELFF
TGCGCCAGCAGCAGGGGACAGCTCACCGGGGAGCTGTTTTTT
>TRBJ1-4|TRBV1|.|.
CTSSPSDRGGEKLFF
TGCACCAGCAGCCCCTCGGACAGGGGCGGTGAAAAACTGTTTTTT
>TRBJ1-1|TRBV7-9|.|.
CASILTSLDTEAFF
TGTGCCAGCATACTGACCTCCCTAGACACTGAAGCTTTCTTT
>TRBJ2-5|TRBV4-1|.|TRBD1
CASSLGQGLPGETQYF
TGCGCCAGCAGCCTTGGACAGGGCCTCCCAGGGGAGACCCAGTACTTC